This T cell receptor beta chain was retrieved from a study of beta chain features in type 1 diabetes. On the study more broadly: No age, gender or cell yield differences were seen between patients and healthy donors. The examined sorted cells totaled roughly 110,000,000 across samples. Study results and caveats: In every one of the four CD4+ subsets, TCRB CDR3s were moderately but significantly shorter in Type 1 diabetes patients. Sequencing used cDNA, and cells with high TCR expression could therefore be over-represented.

Points on this clone: Its antigen is unknown.

The CDR3 length is 14 residues. Germline V gives CDR1 LNHDA, CDR2 SQIVND (reference sequence). Trimming cost V 7 bases and J 3 bases, with 13 bases left between them. Expressed TCRB transcripts were sequenced because the entire RNA isolate underwent reverse transcription. There were 3 million to 4 million reads on average in the naive, central memory and regulatory T cell samples. Assay used: immunoSEQ multiplex PCR; TCRdb lists only in-frame clones, some missing. The sample has 150,000 to 200,000 clones; 63% are singletons. This TCR derives from a man aged 25-45 years with type 1 diabetes. The sequenced sample was naive CD4+ T cells from blood. The chain joins TRBV19 to TRBJ2-4; D is ambiguous. The DNA for the CDR3 is TGTGCCAGTACTCAAGAGTCTAACAAAAACATTCAGTACTTC. Translation: CASTQESNKNIQYF.